The 4 T cell receptor beta chains below were found in one sample sequenced in a study of technical replicates of blood from several donors. Method: immunoSEQ multiplex PCR; TCRdb's copy keeps in-frame clones and lacks some. The sample holds roughly 80,000 clones, 91% seen once. Sequencing input: T cells isolated from PBMCs. The receptors were sampled from a human donor in good health.

V gene TRBV7-8 combines with J gene TRBJ2-1; 9 bases match TRBD1. CDR1 SGHVS and CDR2 FQNEAQ come from the germline V gene. The CDR3 length is 18 residues. V was pared by 4 bases and J by 4 bases, with 14 bases of the junction left unmatched. CDR3 coding DNA: TGTGCCAGCAGCTCCCTTCCCGGGACAGGGAACCCATACAATGAGCAGTTCTTC. This sequence encodes CASSSLPGTGNPYNEQFF.

The V gene is TRBV7-2, the J gene TRBJ2-1; D perhaps matches TRBD1 (5 bases). Per germline, CDR1 SGHTA and CDR2 FQGNSA. V was clipped by 4 bases and J by 8 bases, with 9 bases between them. This CDR3 has 12 residues. The CDR3 bases are TGTGCCAGCAGCTCCGACAGTTATGAGCAGTTCTTC. Encoded protein: CASSSDSYEQFF. The variable domain in full, completed from reference TRBV7-2 and TRBJ2-1, reads GAGVSQSPSNKVTEKGKDVELRCDPISGHTALYWYRQSLGQGLEFLIYFQGNSAPDKSGLPSDRFSAERTGGSVSTLTIQRTQQEDSAVYLCASSSDSYEQFFGPGTRLTVL.

The rearrangement uses TRBV10-1 and TRBJ1-1, with D maybe TRBD1 (5 bases). Germline V gives CDR1 WNHNN, CDR2 SYGVQD (reference sequence). V lost 4 bases and J 6 bases, leaving 12 bases between the germline ends. The CDR3 totals 13 residues. CDR3 residues: CASSVSGVSEAFF. In nucleotides, the CDR3 is TGCGCCAGCAGTGTTTCGGGGGTTTCTGAAGCTTTCTTT.

The chain joins TRBV6-6 to TRBJ2-6, with TRBD1 as a possible D gene (6 bases). Trimming took 5 bases from V and 0 from J, leaving 8 bases between them. CDR1 and CDR2 from the germline V gene are MNHNY and SVGAGI (reference sequence). CDR3 length: 15 residues. CDR3 nucleotides: TGTGCCAGCAGTACAGGGTTCTCTGGGGCCAACGTCCTGACTTTC. Residues: CASSTGFSGANVLTF.